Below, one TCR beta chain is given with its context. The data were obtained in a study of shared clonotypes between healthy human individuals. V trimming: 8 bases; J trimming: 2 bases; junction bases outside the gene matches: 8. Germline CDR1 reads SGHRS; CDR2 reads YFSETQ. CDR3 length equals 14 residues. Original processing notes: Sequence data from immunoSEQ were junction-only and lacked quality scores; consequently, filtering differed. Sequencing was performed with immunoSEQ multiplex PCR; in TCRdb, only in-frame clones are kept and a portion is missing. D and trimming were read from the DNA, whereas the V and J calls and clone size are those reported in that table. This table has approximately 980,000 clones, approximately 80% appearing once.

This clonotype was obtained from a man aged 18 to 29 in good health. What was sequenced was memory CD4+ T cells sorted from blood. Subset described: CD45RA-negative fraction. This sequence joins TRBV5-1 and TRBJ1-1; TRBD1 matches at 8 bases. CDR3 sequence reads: CASGQGGVNTEAFF. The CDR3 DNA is TGCGCCAGTGGACAGGGTGGGGTAAACACTGAAGCTTTCTTT.